Below, 2 T cell receptor beta chains from the same sample are listed, as sequenced in a study of T cells after yellow fever vaccination. Using its own MiXCR run on the 5' RACE reads, TCRdb lists one record per CDR3 protein. The sample lists about 68,000 distinct CDR3 sequences; less than 8.5% were seen once. This specimen was CD8+ T cells sorted from PBMCs, taken about 49 days after the first yellow fever vaccination. The receptors stem from a man aged 18 to 29 who received the YFV17D yellow fever vaccine.

In this sample, this clonotype turned up a few times. The J gene is TRBJ1-4, the V gene TRBV7-9; D is undetermined. V gave up 0 bases and J gave up 6 bases, with 2 bases separating them. CDR3 length: 12 residues. Germline CDR1 and CDR2: SEHNR and FQNEAQ (reference sequence). The CDR3 nucleotides are TGTGCCAGCAGCTTAGCATATGAAAAACTGTTTTTT. Translating it yields CASSLAYEKLFF.

This clonotype was seen many times. This rearrangement joins TRBV12-3 or TRBV12-4 to TRBJ2-1; 14 bases fit TRBD2. The junction had 8 bases not matched to a gene; V was cut back by 6 bases and J by 7 bases. CDR3 size: 16 residues. The CDR3, as DNA: TGTGCCAGCAGGCACACGACTAGCGGGGGGGGAAATGAGCAGTTCTTC. It codes for CASRHTTSGGGNEQFF.